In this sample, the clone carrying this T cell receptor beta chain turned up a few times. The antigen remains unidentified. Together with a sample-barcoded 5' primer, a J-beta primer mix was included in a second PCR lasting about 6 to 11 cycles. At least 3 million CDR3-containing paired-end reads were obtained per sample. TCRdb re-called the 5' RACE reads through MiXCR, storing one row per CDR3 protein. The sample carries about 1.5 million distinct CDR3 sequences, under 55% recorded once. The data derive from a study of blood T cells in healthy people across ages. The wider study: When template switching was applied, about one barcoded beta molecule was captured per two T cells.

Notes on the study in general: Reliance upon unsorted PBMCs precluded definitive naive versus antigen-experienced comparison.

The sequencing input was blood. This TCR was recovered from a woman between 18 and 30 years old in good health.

CDR3: CASRTGGVGDTQYF. CDR3 in DNA: TGTGCCAGCAGGACGGGAGGCGTGGGAGATACGCAGTATTTT. V and J are TRBV7-2 and TRBJ2-3, with 7 nucleotides matching TRBD2. Germline loops: CDR1 SGHTA, CDR2 FQGNSA. After removal of 6 bases from V and 5 bases from J, the junction contained 8 bases not matched to a gene. The CDR3 extends over 14 amino acids.